These T cell receptor beta chains were read from a single sample in a study of blood T cell repertoires in COVID-19. Sequenced by immunoSEQ multiplex PCR; TCRdb stores in-frame clones only, minus some. The sample has fewer than 300,000 clones; about 93% are singletons. The sample consisted of PBMCs or T cells enriched from blood (not recorded which). These receptors were obtained from a woman aged 30 to 39 who had recovered from COVID-19. Each CDR3 is given with its conserved first and last residue. D genes are given only for firm matches.

D gene,V gene,J gene,CDR3 protein
TRBD1,TRBV19,TRBJ2-7,CASSLRDSSYEQYF
TRBD2,TRBV18,TRBJ2-7,CASSLSRTKLGREVGWEQYF
.,TRBV6-5,TRBJ2-7,CASSYRRAYEQYF
.,TRBV27,TRBJ1-1,CASSFRNTEAFF
TRBD1,TRBV6-5,TRBJ2-2,CASNGTGGDTGELFF
TRBD1,TRBV25-1,TRBJ1-1,CASRESGQVNTEAFF
TRBD1,TRBV18,TRBJ1-1,CASSPTRGWGTEAFF
.,TRBV2,TRBJ1-4,CASSEVRAVNEKLFF
.,TRBV6-5,TRBJ1-5,CASSPFSRSNQPQHF
TRBD1,TRBV28,TRBJ1-6,CASSLGTGVYSPLHF
.,TRBV6-5,TRBJ1-5,CASSPLGSNQPQHF
.,TRBV20-1,TRBJ1-5,CSASRGQQKYSNQPQHF
TRBD1,TRBV14,TRBJ2-1,CASSFRTGGYNEQFF
TRBD1,TRBV7-9,TRBJ2-2,CASSQTDRSNTGELFF
.,TRBV6-1,TRBJ1-4,CASSDGTTDNEKLFF
.,TRBV28,TRBJ1-2,CASISPPNYGYTF
.,TRBV11-2,TRBJ2-4,CASSLEVGGAKNIQYF
.,TRBV28,TRBJ2-3,CASSLYPTGLHTDTQYF
TRBD2,TRBV5-1,TRBJ2-2,CASSRLAGGINTGELFF
TRBD1,TRBV7-6,TRBJ1-5,CASSPGQEDQPQHF
.,TRBV25-1,TRBJ1-1,CASRQTGMNTEAFF
TRBD2,TRBV19,TRBJ2-7,CASSPGPREAGYEQYF
.,TRBV9,TRBJ2-1,CASSVTLSEQFF
TRBD1,TRBV3-1/TRBV3-2,TRBJ2-2,CASSQAPGQGSGELFF
.,TRBV5-1,TRBJ2-7,CASGSGTPPWWRATYEQYF
.,TRBV7-3,TRBJ1-2,CASSREPRADGGYTF
.,TRBV6-5,TRBJ2-1,CASSYSLRRFYNEQFF
.,TRBV6-5,TRBJ2-3,CASSYFEGSTDTQYF
TRBD1,TRBV14,TRBJ1-1,CASSRGTVTEAFF
.,TRBV28,TRBJ1-2,CASSFLLQVGYTF
TRBD2,TRBV9,TRBJ2-5,CASSVDGLAGGQETQYF
.,TRBV14,TRBJ1-6,CASSLLAGYNSPLHF
TRBD2,TRBV19,TRBJ2-3,CATIGPPERGSTDTQYF